The source of this T cell receptor (beta chain) is a study of cytomegalovirus exposure and HLA in healthy donors. Study findings and constraints: A previous analysis found most TCR beta V segments productive roughly 87% or roughly 30% of the time.

On this clone: Its antigen is unidentified.

V lost 0 bases, J lost 4 bases, and 8 bases stayed unmatched. This CDR3 is built from 17 residues. CDR1 MNHEY and CDR2 SMNVEV come from the germline V gene (reference sequence). PCR amplification relied on 60 Vbeta primers (plus 13 Jbeta primers). Libraries were prepared by immunoSEQ multiplex PCR; TCRdb keeps only in-frame clonotypes and omits some of them. The profile shows 55,000 to 70,000 clones, roughly 75% of them singletons. The TCR comes from a woman in her thirties in good health and CMV-seronegative. The sample comprised PBMCs. The rearrangement uses TRBV27 and TRBJ2-3, with TRBD1 matching over 9 bases. The CDR3 DNA reads TGTGCCAGCAGTTTATCGGGGCCGGGACAGGGTGCAGATACGCAGTATTTT. Amino acid sequence: CASSLSGPGQGADTQYF.